The following is a TCR beta chain sequence with its context. Its target is not known. MiXCR, run by TCRdb on the 5' RACE reads, gives a single entry per CDR3 protein. The sample holds about 350,000 distinct CDR3 sequences; 8.1% are singletons and the top ten take under 20%. The entry originates in a study of T cells after yellow fever vaccination. General observations from the study: Post-booster reappearance was seen for most primary-vaccination clones (about 96% CD4, around 91% CD8).

The specimen was PBMCs, collected approximately 40 days after the first yellow fever vaccination. The origin of this receptor is a man younger than 35 who received the YFV17D yellow fever vaccine.

CDR3 amino acids: CAIGWRGEAFF. The CDR3 DNA follows: TGTGCCATCGGATGGCGGGGTGAAGCTTTCTTT. The V gene is TRBV12-3 or TRBV12-4, the J gene TRBJ1-1; no clear D. Trimming cost V 10 bases and J 7 bases, with 13 bases left between them. CDR3 length equals 11 residues.